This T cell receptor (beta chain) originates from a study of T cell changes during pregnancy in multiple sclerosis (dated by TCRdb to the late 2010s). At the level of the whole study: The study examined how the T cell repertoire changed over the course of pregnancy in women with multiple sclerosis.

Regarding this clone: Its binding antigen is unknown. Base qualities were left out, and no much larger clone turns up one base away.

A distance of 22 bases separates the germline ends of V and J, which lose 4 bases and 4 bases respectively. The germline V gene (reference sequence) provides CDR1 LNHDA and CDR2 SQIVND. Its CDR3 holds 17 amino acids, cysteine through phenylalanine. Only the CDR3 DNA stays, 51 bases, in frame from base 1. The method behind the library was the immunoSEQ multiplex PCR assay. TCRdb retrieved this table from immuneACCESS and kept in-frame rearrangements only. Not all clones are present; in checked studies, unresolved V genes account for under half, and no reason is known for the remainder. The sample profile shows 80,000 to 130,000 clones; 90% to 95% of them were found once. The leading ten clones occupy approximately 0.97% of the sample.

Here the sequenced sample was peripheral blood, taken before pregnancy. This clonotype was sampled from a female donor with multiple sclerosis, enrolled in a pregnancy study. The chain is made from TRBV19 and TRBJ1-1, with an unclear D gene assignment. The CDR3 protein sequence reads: CASSTRSGLIGITEAFF. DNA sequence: TGTGCCAGTAGTACGCGATCGGGGTTAATAGGGATCACTGAAGCTTTCTTT. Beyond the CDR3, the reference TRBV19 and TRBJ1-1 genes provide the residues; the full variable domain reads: DGGITQSPKYLFRKEGQNVTLSCEQNLNHDAMYWYRQDPGQGLRLIYYSQIVNDFQKGDIAEGYSVSREKKESFPLTVTSAQKNPTAFYLCASSTRSGLIGITEAFFGQGTRLTVV.